The 9 T cell receptor beta chains below were found in one sample sequenced in a study of cytomegalovirus exposure and HLA in healthy donors. Vbeta (60) and Jbeta (13) primers were used in the PCR. Sequenced by immunoSEQ multiplex PCR; TCRdb stores in-frame clones only, minus some. The sample records 100,000 to 150,000 clones, around 73% being singletons. Sequencing was carried out using PBMCs. The receptor source for this set is a woman in her thirties or forties in good health and CMV-seropositive.

This clone was observed a few times. The chain recombines TRBV7-9 with TRBJ2-7; TRBD2 matches 7 bases. Germline CDR1 is SEHNR and CDR2 is FQNEAQ (reference sequence). Trimming at V came to 2 bases and at J to 4 bases, leaving 14 bases not matched to a gene. CDR3 length: 17 amino acids. CDR3 in DNA: TGTGCCAGCAGCTTAAACTTTGGCGGGGGATCTTCGTACGAGCAGTACTTC. Translation gives CASSLNFGGGSSYEQYF.

The CDR3 is CASSSPPETGRETQYF. CDR3 bases: TGTGCCAGCAGTTCCCCTCCGGAAACAGGGAGAGAGACCCAGTACTTC. This chain joins TRBV25-1 and TRBJ2-5, with D perhaps TRBD1 (6 bases). The V and J ends lost 5 bases and 4 bases respectively, with 20 bases between them. Per germline, CDR1 MGHDK and CDR2 SYGVNS. The CDR3 loop spans 16 amino acids.

This chain joins TRBV28 and TRBJ1-2; TRBD1 might be the D (5 bases). Germline loops: CDR1 MDHEN, CDR2 SYDVKM. This CDR3 spans 11 amino acids. The V and J ends lost 5 bases and 7 bases respectively, with 8 bases between them. CDR3 in DNA: TGTGCCAGCAGTCCAGGGTTTGGCTACACCTTC. Its protein is CASSPGFGYTF.

In DNA, the CDR3 is TGTGCCAGCAGCGTAGAAAACTTCGGAAACACCATATATTTT. Translating gives CASSVENFGNTIYF. The chain is built from TRBV9 and TRBJ1-3, with D unresolved. V was pared by 0 bases and J by 4 bases, with 8 bases between. This CDR3 has 14 residues. Germline CDR1 is SGDLS and CDR2 is YYNGEE.

This clone was counted only a few times. The J gene is TRBJ2-1, the V gene TRBV7-2, with TRBD1 matching over 7 bases. The CDR3 is 15 amino acids. Per germline, CDR1 SGHTA and CDR2 FQGNSA. Trimming took 4 bases from V and 10 from J; bases not matched to a gene: 13. The CDR3 sequence: CASSSAETGHREQFF. As DNA, the CDR3 is TGTGCCAGCAGCTCCGCCGAGACAGGGCACAGGGAGCAGTTCTTC. Together with reference TRBV7-2 and TRBJ2-1, the CDR3 gives the full variable domain: GAGVSQSPSNKVTEKGKDVELRCDPISGHTALYWYRQSLGQGLEFLIYFQGNSAPDKSGLPSDRFSAERTGGSVSTLTIQRTQQEDSAVYLCASSSAETGHREQFFGPGTRLTVL.

V usage is TRBV5-5 and J usage is TRBJ1-1; the D gene is possibly TRBD1 (5 bases). Trimming took off 4 bases at V and 5 bases at J, with 12 bases between the two ends. The CDR3 runs to 13 residues. Looked up from germline, CDR1 is SGHKS and CDR2 is YYEKEE (reference sequence). In DNA, the CDR3 is TGTGCCAGCAGCCATAACCAGGGAACTGAAGCTTTCTTT. It encodes CASSHNQGTEAFF.

This clone has just a few counts. The rearrangement uses TRBV19 and TRBJ1-2, with 9 positions matching TRBD1. The CDR3 is 14 residues long. Germline-derived CDR1 and CDR2 are LNHDA and SQIVND (reference sequence). V lost 4 bases to trimming and J lost 7 bases; unmatched junction nucleotides: 7. CDR3 in amino acids: CASSTRDRVGGYTF. CDR3 bases: TGTGCCAGTAGTACCCGGGACAGGGTTGGTGGCTACACCTTC.

V and J are TRBV5-1 and TRBJ2-2; D gene unclear. The germline V gene encodes CDR1 SGHRS and CDR2 YFSETQ. V shed 7 bases and J shed 0 bases, with 10 bases lying between them. This CDR3 comprises 14 residues. Here the CDR3 reads CASVQNPNTGELFF. The CDR3 nucleotides are TGCGCCAGCGTCCAGAACCCGAACACCGGGGAGCTGTTTTTT.

This clone was seen a few times. J is TRBJ2-1 and V is TRBV4-1; D gene ambiguous. The CDR3 contains 14 residues. The germline V gene encodes CDR1 MGHRA and CDR2 YSYEKL. The V end lost 0 bases, the J end lost 3 bases, and 6 bases lay between the germline ends. The CDR3: CASSQDNIYNEQFF. The CDR3 DNA reads as TGCGCCAGCAGCCAAGACAACATCTACAATGAGCAGTTCTTC.